Presented here are 2 T cell receptor beta chains from one specimen sequenced in a study of regulatory dendritic cells for organ transplantation. What these receptors recognize is not known. Sorted T cells were CFSE-labeled and cultured roughly five days with allogeneic regulatory or mature dendritic cells at 1:10. Assay: immunoSEQ multiplex PCR; the TCRdb copy retains only in-frame clones and omits some. The sample lists around 19,000 clones; approximately 85% were seen once. The sample taken for sequencing was naive CD4+ T cells from blood cultured with regulatory dendritic cells. Regarding subset: CD45RA+ naive T cells. These receptor sequences come from a human donor in good health.

The chain has TRBV7-2 and TRBJ2-1; the match to TRBD2 covers 7 bases. This CDR3 region has 15 residues. CDR1 is SGHTA and CDR2 is FQGNSA in the germline V gene. J was trimmed by 5 bases and V by 1 base; bases with no gene match: 5. The CDR3 DNA reads as TGTGCCAGCAGCTTAGAATGGGGAGGGCACAATGAGCAGTTCTTC. Translation gives CASSLEWGGHNEQFF.

This chain connects TRBV6-6 to TRBJ2-7, with a possible D match to TRBD2 (6 bases). The CDR3 covers 13 residues. Trimming took off 1 base at V and 6 bases at J, with 10 bases between the two ends. CDR1 is MNHNY, CDR2 SVGAGI, per germline (reference sequence). The CDR3 reads CASSYLGGSEQYF. For the CDR3, the DNA is TGTGCCAGCAGTTACTTGGGGGGAAGCGAGCAGTACTTC.